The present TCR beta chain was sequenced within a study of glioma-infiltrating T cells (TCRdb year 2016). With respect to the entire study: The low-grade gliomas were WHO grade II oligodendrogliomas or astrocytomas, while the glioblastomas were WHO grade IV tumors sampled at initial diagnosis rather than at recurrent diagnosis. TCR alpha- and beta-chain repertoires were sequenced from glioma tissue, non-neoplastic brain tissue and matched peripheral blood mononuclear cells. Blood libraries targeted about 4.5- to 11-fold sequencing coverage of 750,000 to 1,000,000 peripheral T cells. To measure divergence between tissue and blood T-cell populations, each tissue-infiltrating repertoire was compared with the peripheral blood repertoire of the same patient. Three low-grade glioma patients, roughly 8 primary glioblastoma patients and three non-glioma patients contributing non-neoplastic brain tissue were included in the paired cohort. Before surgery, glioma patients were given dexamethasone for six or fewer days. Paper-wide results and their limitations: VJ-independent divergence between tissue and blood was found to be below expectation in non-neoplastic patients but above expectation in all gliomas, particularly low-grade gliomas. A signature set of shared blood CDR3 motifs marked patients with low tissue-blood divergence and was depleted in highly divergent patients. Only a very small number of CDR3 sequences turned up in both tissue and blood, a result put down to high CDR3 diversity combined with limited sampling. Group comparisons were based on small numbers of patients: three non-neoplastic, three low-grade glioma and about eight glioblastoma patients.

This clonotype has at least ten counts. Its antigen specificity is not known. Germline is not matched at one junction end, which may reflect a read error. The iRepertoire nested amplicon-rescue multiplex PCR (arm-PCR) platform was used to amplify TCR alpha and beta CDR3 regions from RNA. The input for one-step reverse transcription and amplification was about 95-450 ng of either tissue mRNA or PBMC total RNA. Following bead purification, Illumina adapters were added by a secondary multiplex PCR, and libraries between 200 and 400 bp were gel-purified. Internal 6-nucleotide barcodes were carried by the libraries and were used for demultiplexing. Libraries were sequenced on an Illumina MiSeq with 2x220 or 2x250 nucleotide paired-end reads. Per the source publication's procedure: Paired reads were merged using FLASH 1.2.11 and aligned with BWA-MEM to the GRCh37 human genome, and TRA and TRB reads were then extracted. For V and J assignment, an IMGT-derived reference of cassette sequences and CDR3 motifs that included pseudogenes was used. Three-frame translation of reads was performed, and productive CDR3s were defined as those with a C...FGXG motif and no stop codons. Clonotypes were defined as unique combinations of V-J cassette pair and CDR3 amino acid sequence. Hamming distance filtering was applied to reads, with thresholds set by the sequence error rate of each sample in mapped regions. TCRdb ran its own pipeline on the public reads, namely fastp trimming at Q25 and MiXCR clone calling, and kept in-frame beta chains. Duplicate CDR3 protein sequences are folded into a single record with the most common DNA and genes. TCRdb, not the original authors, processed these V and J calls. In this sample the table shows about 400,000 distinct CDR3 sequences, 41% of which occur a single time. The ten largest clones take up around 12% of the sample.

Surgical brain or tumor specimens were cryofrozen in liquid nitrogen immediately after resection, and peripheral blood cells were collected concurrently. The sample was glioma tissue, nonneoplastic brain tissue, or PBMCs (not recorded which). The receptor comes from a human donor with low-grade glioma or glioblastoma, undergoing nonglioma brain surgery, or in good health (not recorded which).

The nucleotide sequence is given as TGTGCCAGCAGCCAAGAGGGGGAGACCCAGTACTTC. Translated, this is CASSQEGETQYF. The chain links TRBV4-1 with TRBJ2-5, with the D call tentatively TRBD1 or TRBD2, each fitting 5 bases. The CDR3 numbers 12 residues from cysteine through phenylalanine. The DNA shown is the 36-base CDR3, in frame from base 1. Looking up the germline V gene yields CDR1 MGHRA and CDR2 YSYEKL.